The rows below give T cell receptor beta chains drawn from one sample of a study of blood T cell repertoires in COVID-19. The assay was immunoSEQ multiplex PCR, and TCRdb's table has in-frame clones only and misses some. The data contain about 49,000 clones, approximately 90% of them singletons. The sequenced material came from peripheral blood. These receptors were taken from a man in his forties or fifties with active COVID-19. Each CDR3 is given with its conserved first and last residue. D genes are given only for firm matches. Clone size is not always given. Where it is, it says once, few, many or a class for expanded clones.

NA	TRBV6-2/TRBV6-3	NA	TRBJ2-1	TGTGCCAGCAGTTACTCGAGGACATCCTACAATGAGCAGTTCTTC	CASSYSRTSYNEQFF
TRBD2	TRBV12-3/TRBV12-4	NA	TRBJ2-7	TGTGCCAGCAGTTTAACCTCGGGGGGCGAGCAGTACTTC	CASSLTSGGEQYF
NA	TRBV18	few	TRBJ1-5	TGTGCCAGCTCACCCGGGGTTTATATGCCCCAGCATTTT	CASSPGVYMPQHF
TRBD1	TRBV7-2	NA	TRBJ1-2	TGTGCCAGCAGCCCTAGGACAGGGAGGGAGGACTATGGCTACACCTTC	CASSPRTGREDYGYTF
NA	TRBV10-3	NA	TRBJ1-1	TGTGCCATCACGAGCCGGGTGGACATTGAAGCTTTCTTT	CAITSRVDIEAFF
NA	TRBV5-1	once	TRBJ2-1	TGCGCCAGCAGCTCTGGACAGTACAATGAGCAGTTCTTC	CASSSGQYNEQFF
TRBD2	TRBV5-1	NA	TRBJ2-1	TGCGCCAGCAGCTCCTCTAGCGGGAGGGCTGGTGAGCAGTTCTTC	CASSSSSGRAGEQFF
TRBD1	TRBV19	NA	TRBJ1-2	TGTGCCAGTAGTATAGGCCTCGGGACAGCCTATGGCTACACCTTC	CASSIGLGTAYGYTF
TRBD2	TRBV30	NA	TRBJ2-1	TGTGCCTGGAGTGTAGGGTCTCGCGGGAGGGGAAACCTCAATGAGCAGTTCTTC	CAWSVGSRGRGNLNEQFF
NA	TRBV24-1	NA	TRBJ1-1	TGTGCCACCAGTGACAGCACTGAAGCTTTCTTT	CATSDSTEAFF
TRBD1	TRBV5-1	NA	TRBJ2-3	TGCGCCAGCAGCTCCGGGACAGGGGTTCGAACGACAGATACGCAGTATTTT	CASSSGTGVRTTDTQYF
TRBD1	TRBV11-2	NA	TRBJ2-7	TGTGCCAGCAGCCTATCGACAGGGGACTACGAGCAGTACTTC	CASSLSTGDYEQYF
TRBD1	TRBV5-1	NA	TRBJ1-2	TGCGCCAGCAGCCTCTCCGGACAGGGTACACTTGGCTACACCTTC	CASSLSGQGTLGYTF
NA	TRBV7-9	NA	TRBJ1-2	TGTGCCAGCAGCTTAGACAGGGCTGGCTACACCTTC	CASSLDRAGYTF
NA	TRBV27	NA	TRBJ1-4	TGTGCCAGCAGTCGTAATGAAAAACTGTTTTTT	CASSRNEKLFF
NA	TRBV7-3	NA	TRBJ2-3	TGTGCCAGCAGCCCGGATCGGGGGTTCACAGATACGCAGTATTTT	CASSPDRGFTDTQYF
NA	TRBV5-4	NA	TRBJ1-2	TGTGCCAGCAGCTCGCCAGGGACACGAGCTAACTATGGCTACACCTTC	CASSSPGTRANYGYTF
TRBD2	TRBV5-6	NA	TRBJ2-3	TGTGCCAGCAGCTCCCCACTAGCGGGAGTCTTTAAGGGTACGCAGTATTTT	CASSSPLAGVFKGTQYF
TRBD1	TRBV5-1	NA	TRBJ1-2	TGCGCCAGCAGCCTGATTGACAGGGGTTACGGGGATAACTATGGCTACACCTTC	CASSLIDRGYGDNYGYTF
TRBD2	TRBV7-9	NA	TRBJ2-3	TGTGCCAGCAGTCCCATAGCGGGTAGCGTCACAGATACGCAGTATTTT	CASSPIAGSVTDTQYF
TRBD1	TRBV7-2	NA	TRBJ2-7	TGTGCCAGCAGCTTGGGGGACAGGGGCACCTACGAGCAGTACTTC	CASSLGDRGTYEQYF
NA	TRBV25-1	NA	TRBJ1-5	TGTGCCAGCAGTGCAGTTGGCCATCAGCCCCAGCATTTT	CASSAVGHQPQHF
NA	TRBV28	NA	TRBJ2-5	TGTGCCAGCAGTCCGGACAGTCGACCTCAAGAGACCCAGTACTTC	CASSPDSRPQETQYF
TRBD2	TRBV19	once	TRBJ2-1	TGTGCCAGTTCGGAAGGAGGACTAGGCTACAATGAGCAGTTCTTC	CASSEGGLGYNEQFF
NA	TRBV4-2	few	TRBJ2-2	TGTGCCAGCAGCCCCCTTACAGGGAGCACCGGGGAGCTGTTTTTT	CASSPLTGSTGELFF
TRBD2	TRBV9	NA	TRBJ2-5	TGTGCCAGCAGCGCCCTAGCGGGAGAGGGAGAGACCCAGTACTTC	CASSALAGEGETQYF